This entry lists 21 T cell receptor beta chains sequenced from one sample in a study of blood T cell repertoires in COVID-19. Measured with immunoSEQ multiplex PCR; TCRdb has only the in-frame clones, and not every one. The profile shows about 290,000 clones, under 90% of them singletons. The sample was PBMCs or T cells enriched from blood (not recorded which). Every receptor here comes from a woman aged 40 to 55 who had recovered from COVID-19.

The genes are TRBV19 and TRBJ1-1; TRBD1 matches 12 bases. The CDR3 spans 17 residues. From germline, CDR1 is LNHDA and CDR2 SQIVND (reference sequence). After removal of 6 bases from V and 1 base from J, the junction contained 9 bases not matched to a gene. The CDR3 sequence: CASRPRDRGRENTEAFF. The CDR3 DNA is TGTGCCAGTAGACCCCGGGACAGGGGGCGGGAGAACACTGAAGCTTTCTTT.

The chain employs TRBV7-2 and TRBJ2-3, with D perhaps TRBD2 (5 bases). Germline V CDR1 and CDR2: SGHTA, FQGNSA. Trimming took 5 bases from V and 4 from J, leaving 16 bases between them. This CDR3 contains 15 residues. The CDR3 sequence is CASSHSLARADTQYF. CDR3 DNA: TGTGCCAGCAGCCACTCACTGGCGCGGGCAGATACGCAGTATTTT.

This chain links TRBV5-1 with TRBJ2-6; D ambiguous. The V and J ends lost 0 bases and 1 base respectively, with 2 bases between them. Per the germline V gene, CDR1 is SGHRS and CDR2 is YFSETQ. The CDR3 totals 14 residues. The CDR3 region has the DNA TGCGCCAGCAGCTTGGCTTCTGGGGCCAACGTCCTGACTTTC. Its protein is CASSLASGANVLTF.

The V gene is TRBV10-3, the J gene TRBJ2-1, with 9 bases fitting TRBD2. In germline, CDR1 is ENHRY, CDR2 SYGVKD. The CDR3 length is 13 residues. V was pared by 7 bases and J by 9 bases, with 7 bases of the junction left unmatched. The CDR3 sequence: CAIMEAGGPEQFF. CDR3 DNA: TGTGCCATCATGGAGGCGGGAGGGCCTGAGCAGTTCTTC.

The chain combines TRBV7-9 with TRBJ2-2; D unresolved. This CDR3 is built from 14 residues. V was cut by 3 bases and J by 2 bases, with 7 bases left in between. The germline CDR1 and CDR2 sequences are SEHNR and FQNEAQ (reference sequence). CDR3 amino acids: CASSFNSNTGELFF. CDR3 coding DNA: TGTGCCAGCAGCTTTAACAGCAACACCGGGGAGCTGTTTTTT.

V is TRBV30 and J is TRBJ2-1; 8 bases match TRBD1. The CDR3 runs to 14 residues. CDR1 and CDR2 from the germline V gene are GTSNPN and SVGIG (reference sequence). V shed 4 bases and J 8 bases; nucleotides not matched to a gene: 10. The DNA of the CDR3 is TGTGCCTGGACCTTCGGACAGGGTTTCGATGAGCAGTTCTTC. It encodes CAWTFGQGFDEQFF.

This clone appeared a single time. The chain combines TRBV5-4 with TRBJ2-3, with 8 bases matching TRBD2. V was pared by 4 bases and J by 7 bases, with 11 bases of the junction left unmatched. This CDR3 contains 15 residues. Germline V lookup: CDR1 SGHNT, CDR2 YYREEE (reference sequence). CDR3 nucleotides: TGTGCCAGCAGCCCGGGACTAGTAACGATAAATACGCAGTATTTT. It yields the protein CASSPGLVTINTQYF.

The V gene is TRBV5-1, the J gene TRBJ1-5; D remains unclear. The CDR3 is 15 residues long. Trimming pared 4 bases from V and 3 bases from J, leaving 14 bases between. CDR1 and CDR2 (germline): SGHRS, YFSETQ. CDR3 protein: CASSLTGGNNQPQHF. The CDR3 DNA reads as TGCGCCAGCAGCCTTACTGGAGGAAACAATCAGCCCCAGCATTTT. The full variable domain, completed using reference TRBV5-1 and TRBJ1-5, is KAGVTQTPRYLIKTRGQQVTLSCSPISGHRSVSWYQQTPGQGLQFLFEYFSETQRNKGNFPGRFSGRQFSNSRSEMNVSTLELGDSALYLCASSLTGGNNQPQHFGDGTRLSIL.

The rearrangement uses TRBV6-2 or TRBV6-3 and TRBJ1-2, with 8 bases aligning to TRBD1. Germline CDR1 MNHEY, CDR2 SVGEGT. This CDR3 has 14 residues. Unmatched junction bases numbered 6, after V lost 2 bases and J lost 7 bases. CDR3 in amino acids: CASSYTDREGGYTF. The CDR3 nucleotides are TGTGCCAGCAGTTACACGGACAGGGAGGGTGGCTACACCTTC.

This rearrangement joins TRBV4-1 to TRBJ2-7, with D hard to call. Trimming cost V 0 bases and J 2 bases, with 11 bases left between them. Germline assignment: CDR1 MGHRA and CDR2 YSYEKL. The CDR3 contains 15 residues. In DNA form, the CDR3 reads TGCGCCAGCAGCCAAGAGTTAGCCCGCACCTACGAGCAGTACTTC. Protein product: CASSQELARTYEQYF.

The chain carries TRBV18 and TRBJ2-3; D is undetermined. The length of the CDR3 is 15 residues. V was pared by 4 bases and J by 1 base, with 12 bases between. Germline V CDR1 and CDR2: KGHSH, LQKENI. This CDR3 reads CASSQEDGGTDTQYF. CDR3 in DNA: TGTGCCAGCTCACAGGAAGACGGAGGCACAGATACGCAGTATTTT.

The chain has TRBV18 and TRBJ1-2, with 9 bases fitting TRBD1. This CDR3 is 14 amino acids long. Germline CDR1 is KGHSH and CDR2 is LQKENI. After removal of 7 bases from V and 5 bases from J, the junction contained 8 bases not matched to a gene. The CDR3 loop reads CASLQGQGIYGYTF. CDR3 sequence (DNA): TGTGCCAGCTTACAGGGACAGGGCATTTATGGCTACACCTTC.

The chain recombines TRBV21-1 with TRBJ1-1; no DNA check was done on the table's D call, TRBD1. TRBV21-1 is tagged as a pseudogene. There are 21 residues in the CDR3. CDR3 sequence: CASSKVVRTGVDSCVNTEAFF. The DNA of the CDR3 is TGTGCCAGCAGCAAAGTTGTCAGGACAGGGGTTGATAGTTGTGTGAACACTGAAGCTTTCTTT.

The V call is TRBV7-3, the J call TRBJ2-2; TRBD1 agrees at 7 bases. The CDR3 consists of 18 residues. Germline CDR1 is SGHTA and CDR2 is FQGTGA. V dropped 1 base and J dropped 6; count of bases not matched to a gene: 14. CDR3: CASSLKRMTGLEAGELFF. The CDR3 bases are TGTGCCAGCAGCTTAAAGAGAATGACAGGGCTTGAGGCCGGGGAGCTGTTTTTT.

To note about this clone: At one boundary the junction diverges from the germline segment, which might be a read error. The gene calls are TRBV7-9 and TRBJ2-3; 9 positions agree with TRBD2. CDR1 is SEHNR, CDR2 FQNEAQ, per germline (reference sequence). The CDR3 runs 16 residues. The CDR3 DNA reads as TGTGCCAGCAGCTACCCGGGACTAGCTAATGGGGGGGAATCGTCATTT. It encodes CASSYPGLANGGESSF.

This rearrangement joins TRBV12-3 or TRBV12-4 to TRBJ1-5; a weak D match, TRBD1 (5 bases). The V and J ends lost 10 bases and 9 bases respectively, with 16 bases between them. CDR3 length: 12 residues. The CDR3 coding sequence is TGTGCCATTTCGAACCGGGGGGGGCCCCAGCATTTT. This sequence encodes CAISNRGGPQHF.

In DNA, the CDR3 is TGCGCCAGCAGCCCGACTAGCTCAACCGCTTCCTACAATGAGCAGTTCTTC. Its translation is CASSPTSSTASYNEQFF. This rearrangement joins TRBV4-1 to TRBJ2-1, with 7 bases that match TRBD2. The germline gives CDR1 MGHRA, CDR2 YSYEKL. The trim removed 4 bases at V and 1 base at J, leaving 10 bases unmatched. There are 17 residues in the CDR3.

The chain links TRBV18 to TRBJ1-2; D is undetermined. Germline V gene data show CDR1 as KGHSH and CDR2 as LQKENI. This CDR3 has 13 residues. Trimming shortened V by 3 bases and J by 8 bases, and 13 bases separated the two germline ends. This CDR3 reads CASSPRRGEGYTF. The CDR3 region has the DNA TGTGCCAGCTCACCCCGACGCGGCGAAGGCTACACCTTC.

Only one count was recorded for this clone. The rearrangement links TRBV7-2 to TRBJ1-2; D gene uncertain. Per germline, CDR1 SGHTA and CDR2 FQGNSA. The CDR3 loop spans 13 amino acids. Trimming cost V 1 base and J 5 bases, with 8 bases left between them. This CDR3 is CASSLERPYGYTF. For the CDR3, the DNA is TGTGCCAGCAGCTTAGAGCGACCATATGGCTACACCTTC.

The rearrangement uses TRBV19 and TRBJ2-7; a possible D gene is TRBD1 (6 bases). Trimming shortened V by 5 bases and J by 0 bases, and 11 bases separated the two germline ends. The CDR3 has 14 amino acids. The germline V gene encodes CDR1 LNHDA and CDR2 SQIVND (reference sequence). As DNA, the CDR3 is TGTGCCAGTAGTTGGACAGAACGCTCCTACGAGCAGTACTTC. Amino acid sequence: CASSWTERSYEQYF.

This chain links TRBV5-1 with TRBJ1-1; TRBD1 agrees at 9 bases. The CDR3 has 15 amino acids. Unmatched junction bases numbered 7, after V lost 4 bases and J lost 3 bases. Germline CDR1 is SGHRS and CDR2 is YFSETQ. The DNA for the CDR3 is TGCGCCAGCAGCATCCGGGACAGGGCAGACACTGAAGCTTTCTTT. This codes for CASSIRDRADTEAFF.